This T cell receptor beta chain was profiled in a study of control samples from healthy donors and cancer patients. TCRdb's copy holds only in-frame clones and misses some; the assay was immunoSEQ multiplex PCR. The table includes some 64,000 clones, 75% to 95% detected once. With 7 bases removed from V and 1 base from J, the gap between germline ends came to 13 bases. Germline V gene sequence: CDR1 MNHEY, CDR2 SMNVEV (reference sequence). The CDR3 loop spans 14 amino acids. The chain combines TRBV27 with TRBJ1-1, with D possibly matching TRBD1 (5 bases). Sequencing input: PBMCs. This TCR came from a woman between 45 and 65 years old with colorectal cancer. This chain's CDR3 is CASTKGTTNTEAFF. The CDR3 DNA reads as TGTGCCAGCACCAAAGGGACCACGAACACTGAAGCTTTCTTT.